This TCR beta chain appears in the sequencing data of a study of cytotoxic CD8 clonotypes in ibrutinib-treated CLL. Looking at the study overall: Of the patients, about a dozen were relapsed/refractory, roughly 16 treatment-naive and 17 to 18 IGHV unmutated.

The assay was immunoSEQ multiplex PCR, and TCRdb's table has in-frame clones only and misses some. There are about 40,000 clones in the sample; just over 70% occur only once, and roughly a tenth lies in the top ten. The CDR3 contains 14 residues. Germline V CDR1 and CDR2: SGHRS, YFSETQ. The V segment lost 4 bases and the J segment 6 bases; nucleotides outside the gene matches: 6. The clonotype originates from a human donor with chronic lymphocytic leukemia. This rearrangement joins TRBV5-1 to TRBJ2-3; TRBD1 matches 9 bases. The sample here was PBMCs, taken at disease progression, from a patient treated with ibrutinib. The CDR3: CASSAGTGKDTQYF. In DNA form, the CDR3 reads TGCGCCAGCAGCGCCGGGACAGGGAAGGATACGCAGTATTTT. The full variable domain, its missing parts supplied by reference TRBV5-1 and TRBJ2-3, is KAGVTQTPRYLIKTRGQQVTLSCSPISGHRSVSWYQQTPGQGLQFLFEYFSETQRNKGNFPGRFSGRQFSNSRSEMNVSTLELGDSALYLCASSAGTGKDTQYFGPGTRLTVL.